In this sample, the clone carrying this T cell receptor (beta chain) turned up many times. Antigen specificity is unknown. These data belong to a study of cytomegalovirus exposure and HLA in healthy donors. Points from the study as a whole: Earlier analysis looked at TCR beta V segments, and most were productive about 90% or about 30% of the time. Based on reports, TCR beta sequences accurately predicted HLA-A and HLA-B alleles for most subjects. TCR beta V- and J-gene trimming, according to a later analysis, was linked to a missense DCLRE1C variant.

The germline gives CDR1 MNHNS, CDR2 SASEGT. This CDR3 contains 14 residues. Trimming cost V 5 bases and J 4 bases; bases outside gene matches: 8. 13 Jbeta primers and 60 Vbeta primers were used for the PCR. Generated by immunoSEQ multiplex PCR, the TCRdb table keeps only in-frame clones and is missing some. The sample consists of 140,000 to 150,000 clones, around 78% of them appearing once. The chain uses TRBV6-1 and TRBJ2-7; 7 bases are a match to TRBD1. Material for sequencing was PBMCs. The receptor comes from a young woman in good health and CMV-seropositive. The CDR3 here is CASSTGDVFYEQYF. In nucleotides, the CDR3 is TGTGCCAGCAGTACAGGGGACGTATTTTACGAGCAGTACTTC.